This T cell receptor beta chain was sequenced for a study of T cells in localized non-small cell lung cancer. Study findings and constraints: Higher T cell density in the blood was associated with longer overall survival, whereas higher adjacent-lung clonality associated with shorter survival. It remains possible that heterogeneity exists, since only one tumor region was sequenced.

This CDR3 spans 14 amino acids. CDR1 LNHDA and CDR2 SQIVND come from the germline V gene (reference sequence). V was clipped by 1 base and J by 6 bases; unmatched bases: 0. As concerns this clone: Antigen specificity is unknown.

Measured with immunoSEQ multiplex PCR; TCRdb has only the in-frame clones, and not every one. The data contain 75,000 to 80,000 clones, around 81% of them singletons. The receptor comes from a female donor of 60 years or more with stage I lung adenocarcinoma. The chain employs TRBV19 and TRBJ1-5, with TRBD1 matching 10 bases. This specimen was peripheral blood, taken before any cancer treatment. Here the CDR3 reads CASSIGTGGQPQHF. The CDR3 nucleotides are TGTGCCAGTAGTATAGGGACAGGGGGTCAGCCCCAGCATTTT.